Listed below are T cell receptor beta chains from one sample, sequenced in a study of post-analysis software for immune sequencing data. TCRdb reanalysed the PCR reads using MiXCR and keeps one entry per CDR3 protein. The sample lists hundreds of thousands of distinct CDR3 sequences, approximately 53% occurring once. Source material: blood. These receptors came from a girl aged 5-17 years with multiple sclerosis. Each CDR3 is given with its conserved first and last residue. D genes are given only for firm matches. The size field is filled for only some rows; it gives once, few, many or a size class.

TRBJ2-1,NA,NA,TRBV12-3/TRBV12-4,TGTGCCAGCAGTTTAGACGGCAGGGCCTACAATGAGCAGTTCTTC,CASSLDGRAYNEQFF
TRBJ2-2,NA,NA,TRBV15,TGTGCCACCAGCAGAGATCGTCCAGGGTACACCGGGGAGCTGTTTTTT,CATSRDRPGYTGELFF
TRBJ2-7,NA,NA,TRBV7-9,TGTGCCAGCAGCTTACTTGGACTGGGCGAGCAGTACTTC,CASSLLGLGEQYF
TRBJ2-7,NA,TRBD2,TRBV30,TGTGCCTGGAGTGGACTAGCGGGGCCCTCCGAGCAGTACTTC,CAWSGLAGPSEQYF
TRBJ2-3,NA,TRBD2,TRBV5-1,TGCGCCAGCAGCCTAACTAGCGGGGGGCTCGCGGATACGCAGTATTTT,CASSLTSGGLADTQYF
TRBJ1-1,NA,NA,TRBV5-1,TGCGCCAGCAGCTTTACAGGGTATCAGATGGCTTTCTTT,CASSFTGYQMAFF
TRBJ2-1,NA,NA,TRBV4-1,TGCGCCAGCAGCCAAGAAGGAGGCTTTAGCGCGGGTGAGCAGTTCTTC,CASSQEGGFSAGEQFF
TRBJ2-3,NA,NA,TRBV20-1,TGCAGTGCAACAGGGGGAACTAGCGTAGATACGCAGTATTTT,CSATGGTSVDTQYF
TRBJ2-1,NA,TRBD2,TRBV20-1,TGCAGTGCTAGAGATCCAACGGGGGGGAACTACAATGAGCAGTTCTTC,CSARDPTGGNYNEQFF
TRBJ2-7,NA,NA,TRBV15,TGTGCCACCAGCAGGGGCCGGACGGAGACCTACGAGCAGTACTTC,CATSRGRTETYEQYF
TRBJ2-3,NA,NA,TRBV20-1,TGCAGTGCTCGGACGCCTAGCACAGATACGCAGTATTTT,CSARTPSTDTQYF
TRBJ1-5,few,TRBD1,TRBV15,TGTGCCACCAGCAGAGACCCCAGGGGGGATCAGCCCCAGCATTTT,CATSRDPRGDQPQHF
TRBJ2-6,few,TRBD2,TRBV10-3,TGTGCCATCAGTGATAAAGATGCTAGCGGGAGTGGGCGGACCGTCTCTGGGGCCAACGTCCTGACTTTC,CAISDKDASGSGRTVSGANVLTF
TRBJ2-7,NA,NA,TRBV6-5,TGTGCCAGCAGTTATTTTAGGGGCGGATACGAGCAGTACTTC,CASSYFRGGYEQYF
TRBJ2-1,NA,NA,TRBV7-3,TGTGCCAGCAGCTTAATTACTGTTAGATACAATGAGCAGTTCTTC,CASSLITVRYNEQFF
TRBJ2-3,NA,NA,TRBV7-2,TGTGCCAGCAGCATAGGGACGACTAGCACAGATACGCAGTATTTT,CASSIGTTSTDTQYF
TRBJ1-2,NA,NA,TRBV20-1,TGCAGTGCTCGGGTTTGGGGGTTCGGCTATGGCTACACCTTC,CSARVWGFGYGYTF